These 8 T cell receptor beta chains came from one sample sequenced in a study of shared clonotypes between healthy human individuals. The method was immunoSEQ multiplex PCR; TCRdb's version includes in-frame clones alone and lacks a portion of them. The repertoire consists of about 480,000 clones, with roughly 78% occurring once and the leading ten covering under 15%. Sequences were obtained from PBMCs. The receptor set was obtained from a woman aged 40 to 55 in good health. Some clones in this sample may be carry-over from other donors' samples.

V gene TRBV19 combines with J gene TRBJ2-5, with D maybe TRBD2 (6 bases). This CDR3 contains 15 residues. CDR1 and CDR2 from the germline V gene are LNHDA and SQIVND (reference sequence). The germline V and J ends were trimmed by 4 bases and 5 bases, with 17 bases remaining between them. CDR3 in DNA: TGTGCCAGTAGTACCCCCGGGACTCAGTGGGAGACCCAGTACTTC. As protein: CASSTPGTQWETQYF. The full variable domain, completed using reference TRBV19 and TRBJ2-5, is DGGITQSPKYLFRKEGQNVTLSCEQNLNHDAMYWYRQDPGQGLRLIYYSQIVNDFQKGDIAEGYSVSREKKESFPLTVTSAQKNPTAFYLCASSTPGTQWETQYFGPGTRLLVL.

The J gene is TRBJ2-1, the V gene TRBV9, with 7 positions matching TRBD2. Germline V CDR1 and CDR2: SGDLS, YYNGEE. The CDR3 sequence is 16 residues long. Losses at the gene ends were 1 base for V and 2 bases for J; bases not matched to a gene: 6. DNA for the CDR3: TGTGCCAGCAGCGTATCGCCTAGCGGAACCTACAATGAGCAGTTCTTC. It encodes CASSVSPSGTYNEQFF.

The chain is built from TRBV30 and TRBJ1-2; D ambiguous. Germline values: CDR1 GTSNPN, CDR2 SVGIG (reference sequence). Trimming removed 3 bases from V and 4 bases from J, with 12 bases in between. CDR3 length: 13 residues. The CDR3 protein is CAWSEDPTYGYTF. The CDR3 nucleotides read TGTGCCTGGAGCGAAGACCCCACCTATGGCTACACCTTC.

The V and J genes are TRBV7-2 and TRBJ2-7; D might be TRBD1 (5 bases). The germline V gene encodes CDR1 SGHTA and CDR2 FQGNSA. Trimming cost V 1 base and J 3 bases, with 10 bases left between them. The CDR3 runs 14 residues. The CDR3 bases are TGTGCCAGCAGCTTAGAAGGCAGGGACTACGAGCAGTACTTC. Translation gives CASSLEGRDYEQYF.

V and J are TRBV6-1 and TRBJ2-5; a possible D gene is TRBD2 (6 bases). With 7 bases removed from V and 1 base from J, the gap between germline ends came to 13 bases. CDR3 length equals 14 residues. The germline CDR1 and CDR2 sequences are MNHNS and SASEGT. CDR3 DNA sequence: TGTGCCAGCATCAGAATGGGGGGCCAAGAGACCCAGTACTTC. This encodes CASIRMGGQETQYF.

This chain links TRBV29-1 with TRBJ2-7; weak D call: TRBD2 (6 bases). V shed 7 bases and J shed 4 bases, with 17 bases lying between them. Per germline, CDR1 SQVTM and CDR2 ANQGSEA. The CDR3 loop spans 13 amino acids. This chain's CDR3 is CSAREGAGYEQYF. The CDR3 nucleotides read TGCAGCGCCCGGGAAGGGGCGGGGTACGAGCAGTACTTC.

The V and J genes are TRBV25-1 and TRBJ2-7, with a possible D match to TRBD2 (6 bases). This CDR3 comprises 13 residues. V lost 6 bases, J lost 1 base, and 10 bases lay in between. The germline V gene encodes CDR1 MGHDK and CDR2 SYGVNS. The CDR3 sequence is CASRGLKSYEQYF. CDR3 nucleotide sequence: TGTGCCAGCAGAGGACTAAAATCCTACGAGCAGTACTTC.

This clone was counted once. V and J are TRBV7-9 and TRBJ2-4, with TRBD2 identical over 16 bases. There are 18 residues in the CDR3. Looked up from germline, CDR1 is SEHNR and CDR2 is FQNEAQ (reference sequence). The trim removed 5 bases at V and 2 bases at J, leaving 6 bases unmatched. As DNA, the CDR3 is TGTGCCAGCAGCCCGGGACTAGCGGGAGGGGGGACCAAAAACATTCAGTACTTC. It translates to CASSPGLAGGGTKNIQYF.